The next 29 T cell receptor beta chains were all read from a single sample in a study of CD8 T cells in ankylosing spondylitis. TCRdb itself ran the 5' RACE reads through MiXCR, one entry per CDR3 protein. The table includes 200,000 to 300,000 distinct CDR3 sequences, roughly 8% detected once. Sequenced sample: blood, either unsorted or a sorted T cell fraction (not recorded which). These receptors were collected from a female donor with ankylosing spondylitis or in good health (not recorded which).

In its sample, this clonotype was seen many times. The chain carries TRBV5-6 and TRBJ2-1; D ambiguous. The germline V gene has CDR1 SGHDT and CDR2 YYEEEE. Between the trimmed V and J ends, which lost 0 bases and 3 bases, there was a span of 16 bases. The CDR3 has 17 residues. CDR3 region: CASSLAPGGSIYNEQFF. In DNA, the CDR3 is TGTGCCAGCAGCTTGGCCCCCGGTGGGTCCATCTACAATGAGCAGTTCTTC.

This clonotype occurred a few times. This chain connects TRBV29-1 to TRBJ2-3; D not resolved. This CDR3 is built from 14 residues. The V end lost 1 base, the J end lost 2 bases, and 10 bases lay between the germline ends. In germline, CDR1 is SQVTM, CDR2 ANQGSEA. The CDR3 DNA follows: TGCAGCGTTGAAGGATCGATGGACACAGATACGCAGTATTTT. Protein: CSVEGSMDTDTQYF.

This clonotype was observed at least ten times. J is TRBJ2-5 and V is TRBV12-3 or TRBV12-4; D unclear. The CDR3 sequence is 15 residues long. Trimming left V 3 bases short and J 5 bases short, with 16 bases between. CDR3 loop: CASSLGVGSTETQYF. DNA of the CDR3: TGTGCCAGCAGTTTGGGCGTAGGGTCGACGGAGACCCAGTACTTC.

In its sample, this clonotype was seen many times. This rearrangement joins TRBV7-9 to TRBJ1-1, with unresolved D. Germline CDR1 SEHNR, CDR2 FQNEAQ (reference sequence). The CDR3 is 13 amino acids. The ends were cut back, 8 bases at V and 0 bases at J, with 10 bases in the middle. CDR3: CASLLDVNTEAFF. The DNA for the CDR3 is TGTGCCAGCTTGCTGGATGTGAACACTGAAGCTTTCTTT.

This clonotype was seen many times. The chain couples TRBV4-3 to TRBJ2-1; 13 bases fit TRBD2. The germline V gene encodes CDR1 LGHNA and CDR2 YSLEER. The CDR3 totals 17 residues. V shed 1 base, J shed 4 bases, and the junction held 4 bases outside the gene matches. CDR3: CASSQGPGLAGYNEQFF. CDR3 DNA: TGCGCCAGCAGCCAAGGACCGGGACTAGCGGGGTACAATGAGCAGTTCTTC.

There are many counts of this clonotype. The chain is built from TRBV7-3 and TRBJ2-1; D gene ambiguous. The germline V gene encodes CDR1 SGHTA and CDR2 FQGTGA. The CDR3 extends over 14 amino acids. Trimming took off 2 bases at V and 9 bases at J, with 14 bases between the two ends. The CDR3 reads CASSLGGPRSEQFF. As DNA, the CDR3 is TGTGCCAGCAGCTTAGGCGGTCCAAGGAGTGAGCAGTTCTTC.

The genes are TRBV7-9 and TRBJ2-1, with TRBD2 as a possible D gene (5 bases). The CDR3 covers 13 residues. Germline V gene data show CDR1 as SEHNR and CDR2 as FQNEAQ (reference sequence). Trimming stripped 5 bases from V and 4 bases from J, with 9 bases between. The CDR3 loop reads CASSEEAYNEQFF. CDR3 sequence (DNA): TGTGCCAGCAGCGAGGAGGCGTACAATGAGCAGTTCTTC. Combining the CDR3 with reference TRBV7-9 and TRBJ2-1 gives the whole variable domain DTGVSQNPRHKITKRGQNVTFRCDPISEHNRLYWYRQTLGQGPEFLTYFQNEAQLEKSRLLSDRFSAERPKGSFSTLEIQRTEQGDSAMYLCASSEEAYNEQFFGPGTRLTVL.

Only a few counts were recorded for this clonotype. V usage is TRBV10-2 and J usage is TRBJ2-7; 12 nucleotides agree with TRBD2. The CDR3 is 17 residues long. Germline assignment: CDR1 WSHSY and CDR2 SAAADI. V lost 2 bases to trimming and J lost 0 bases; unmatched junction nucleotides: 5. CDR3 DNA: TGCGCCAGCAGTGAGCGGACTAGCGGGACCCGCTCCTACGAGCAGTACTTC. This codes for CASSERTSGTRSYEQYF.

In its sample, this clonotype was seen a few times. The chain links TRBV12-3 or TRBV12-4 to TRBJ2-3; no clear D. The CDR3 spans 14 residues. V was clipped by 3 bases and J by 1 base, with 8 bases between them. CDR3 nucleotide sequence: TGTGCCAGCAGTTTTAGAGCAGGCACAGATACGCAGTATTTT. This translates into CASSFRAGTDTQYF.

This clonotype was observed at least ten times. The genes are TRBV6-2 or TRBV6-3 and TRBJ1-5; D not certain. V lost 7 bases and J lost 0, with 10 bases in between. Germline CDR1 and CDR2: MNHEY and SVGEGT. The length of the CDR3 is 14 residues. In DNA form, the CDR3 reads TGTGCCAGCACTACCTGGGGTAGCAATCAGCCCCAGCATTTT. Protein product: CASTTWGSNQPQHF.

This clonotype was seen at least ten times. The rearrangement joins TRBV10-3 to TRBJ2-7; D possibly matches TRBD1 or TRBD2 (5 bases each). The CDR3 is 16 amino acids. CDR1 is ENHRY and CDR2 is SYGVKD in the germline V gene. V was clipped by 5 bases and J by 0 bases, with 17 bases between them. The CDR3 sequence is CAISSPGLGSSYEQYF. CDR3 coding DNA: TGTGCCATCAGTTCCCCGGGGCTCGGAAGCTCCTACGAGCAGTACTTC.

This clonotype has ten or more counts. The chain carries TRBV20-1 and TRBJ2-2; 10 bases agree with TRBD1. V trimming: 3 bases; J trimming: 4 bases; junction bases outside the gene matches: 5. The CDR3 runs to 15 residues. Germline-derived CDR1 and CDR2 are DFQATT and SNEGSKA (reference sequence). The DNA of the CDR3 is TGCAGTGCTAGTCTCCGGGACAGGGGCACCGGGGAGCTGTTTTTT. Amino acid sequence: CSASLRDRGTGELFF.

The sample holds many counts of this clonotype. CDR3 protein: CASSKEGRALKNEQFF. In nucleotides, the CDR3 is TGTGCCAGCAGCAAAGAGGGGAGGGCCCTTAAAAATGAGCAGTTCTTC. The chain joins TRBV9 to TRBJ2-1; TRBD2 aligns across 7 bases. Germline-derived CDR1 and CDR2 are SGDLS and YYNGEE. V shed 4 bases and J 7 bases; nucleotides not matched to a gene: 14. The CDR3 runs to 16 residues.

This clonotype was seen ten or more times. The rearrangement links TRBV5-1 to TRBJ2-1; D perhaps matches TRBD2 (6 bases). The CDR3 totals 14 residues. Germline V lookup: CDR1 SGHRS, CDR2 YFSETQ. Trimming left V 4 bases short and J 8 bases short, with 16 bases between. CDR3 coding DNA: TGCGCCAGCAGCACTGTTAGCGGCCTGGATGAGCAGTTCTTC. This gives the protein CASSTVSGLDEQFF.

For this clonotype: Since a much larger clone is just one base distant, this may be a read error. This rearrangement joins TRBV19 to TRBJ2-1; a weak D match, TRBD2 (6 bases). The CDR3 has 13 residues. V shed 4 bases and J shed 9 bases, with 13 bases lying between them. Germline CDR1 reads LNHDA; CDR2 reads SQIVND (reference sequence). CDR3 region: CASSTTGEVEQFF. CDR3 DNA sequence: TGTGCCAGTAGTACAACGGGAGAGGTTGAGCAGTTCTTC.

This clonotype has at least ten counts. The V gene is TRBV24-1, the J gene TRBJ2-1; D unclear. V was shortened by 6 bases and J by 8 bases, with 7 bases between the two germline ends. Germline V CDR1 and CDR2: KGHDR, SFDVKD. There are 11 residues in the CDR3. The CDR3 nucleotides are TGTGCCACCAGTATCGGCCATGAGCAGTTCTTC. It translates to CATSIGHEQFF.

The sample holds many counts of this clonotype. Mismatch with germline at one junction end may stem from a read error. This chain uses TRBV7-2 with TRBJ2-1; D gene unclear. Germline CDR1 and CDR2: SGHTA and FQGNSA. The CDR3 contains 14 residues. The CDR3 region has the DNA TGCGCCAGCAGCTTGGGCGGTCTCAACAATGAGCAGTTCTTC. It encodes CASSLGGLNNEQFF.

Many counts were recorded for this clonotype. The chain has TRBV28 and TRBJ1-4; TRBD1 might be the D (6 bases). Trimming removed 5 bases from V and 5 bases from J, with 12 bases in between. The length of the CDR3 is 14 residues. Germline CDR1 is MDHEN and CDR2 is SYDVKM. CDR3: CASSPTGENEKLFF. The CDR3 DNA reads as TGTGCCAGCAGTCCGACAGGTGAAAATGAAAAACTGTTTTTT. Complete variable domain (other parts from reference TRBV28 and TRBJ1-4): DVKVTQSSRYLVKRTGEKVFLECVQDMDHENMFWYRQDPGLGLRLIYFSYDVKMKEKGDIPEGYSVSREKKERFSLILESASTNQTSMYLCASSPTGENEKLFFGSGTQLSVL.

There are many counts of this clonotype. The chain joins TRBV7-9 to TRBJ1-5; D is undetermined. V was clipped by 4 bases and J by 3 bases, with 13 bases between them. The CDR3 totals 15 residues. CDR1 is SEHNR and CDR2 is FQNEAQ in the germline V gene (reference sequence). The CDR3 bases are TGTGCCAGCAGCTCCCCAGGCGCCGACAATCAGCCCCAGCATTTT. It translates to CASSSPGADNQPQHF. The entire variable domain, with the rest obtained from reference TRBV7-9 and TRBJ1-5, is as follows: DTGVSQNPRHKITKRGQNVTFRCDPISEHNRLYWYRQTLGQGPEFLTYFQNEAQLEKSRLLSDRFSAERPKGSFSTLEIQRTEQGDSAMYLCASSSPGADNQPQHFGDGTRLSIL.

DNA for the CDR3: TGTGCCATGAGCTTCAGGCTCCTCAACTATGGCTACACCTTC. Its protein product is CAMSFRLLNYGYTF. V is TRBV5-3 and J is TRBJ1-2; no clear D gene. TRBV5-3 is an ORF for which the function is uncertain. The V end was cut by 9 bases, the J end by 2 bases, with 17 bases between. This CDR3 region has 14 residues.

This clonotype was seen ten or more times. This rearrangement joins TRBV28 to TRBJ2-3, with 7 bases identical to TRBD2. Losses at the gene ends were 8 bases for V and 1 base for J; bases not matched to a gene: 9. The CDR3 sequence is 15 residues long. Germline V CDR1 and CDR2: MDHEN, SYDVKM. The CDR3 DNA is TGTGCCAGCCAAGGGAGGGAGACGGGCACAGATACGCAGTATTTT. Protein sequence: CASQGRETGTDTQYF. The full variable domain, rest sourced from reference TRBV28 and TRBJ2-3, is DVKVTQSSRYLVKRTGEKVFLECVQDMDHENMFWYRQDPGLGLRLIYFSYDVKMKEKGDIPEGYSVSREKKERFSLILESASTNQTSMYLCASQGRETGTDTQYFGPGTRLTVL.

This clonotype has a handful of counts. This chain links TRBV19 with TRBJ2-1; 9 bases are a match to TRBD1. The length of the CDR3 is 15 residues. J gave up 7 bases and V 3 bases, and 7 bases lay outside the gene matches. CDR1 and CDR2 from the germline V gene are LNHDA and SQIVND (reference sequence). CDR3 in DNA: TGTGCCAGTAGTATCTGGCAGGACAGGGGTAATGAGCAGTTCTTC. Amino acids: CASSIWQDRGNEQFF.

This clonotype was observed at least ten times. V and J are TRBV25-1 and TRBJ2-2, with 7 positions matching TRBD1. CDR1 is MGHDK, CDR2 SYGVNS, per germline. J gave up 7 bases and V 3 bases, and 8 bases lay outside the gene matches. The CDR3 has 15 residues. The CDR3 coding sequence is TGTGCCAGCAGTGACAGGGGGAGTGAAAGCGGGGAGCTGTTTTTT. This sequence encodes CASSDRGSESGELFF.

The sample holds many counts of this clonotype. V is TRBV29-1 and J is TRBJ1-2; a possible D gene is TRBD1 (5 bases). V lost 2 bases, J lost 2 bases, and 6 bases lay in between. Per the germline V gene, CDR1 is SQVTM and CDR2 is ANQGSEA. CDR3 length equals 12 residues. Here the CDR3 DNA reads TGCAGCGTTGAACGGGGGAACTATGGCTACACCTTC. This gives the protein CSVERGNYGYTF. The full variable domain, its missing parts supplied by reference TRBV29-1 and TRBJ1-2, is SAVISQKPSRDICQRGTSLTIQCQVDSQVTMMFWYRQQPGQSLTLIATANQGSEATYESGFVIDKFPISRPNLTFSTLTVSNMSPEDSSIYLCSVERGNYGYTFGSGTRLTVV.

The chain employs TRBV7-2 and TRBJ2-5; D gene uncertain. The CDR3 has 15 residues. V was cut by 0 bases and J by 3 bases, with 11 bases left in between. CDR1 is SGHTA, CDR2 FQGNSA, per germline. This chain's CDR3 is CASSLAGWAKETQYF. The CDR3 nucleotides read TGTGCCAGCAGCTTAGCGGGGTGGGCCAAAGAGACCCAGTACTTC.

This clonotype was counted at least ten times. J is TRBJ1-2 and V is TRBV29-1; the match to TRBD1 covers 9 bases. This CDR3 region has 13 residues. J was trimmed by 7 bases and V by 3 bases; bases with no gene match: 6. CDR1 and CDR2 (germline): SQVTM, ANQGSEA. The CDR3 sequence: CSVDPTGGSGYTF. Here the CDR3 DNA reads TGCAGCGTTGACCCTACAGGGGGCTCTGGCTACACCTTC.

This clonotype was seen at least ten times. The gene calls are TRBV18 and TRBJ1-1; D uncertain. The CDR3 is 15 residues long. Germline assignment: CDR1 KGHSH and CDR2 LQKENI. V shed 3 bases and J shed 0 bases, with 11 bases lying between them. The CDR3 reads CASSPGGNMNTEAFF. CDR3 coding DNA: TGTGCCAGCTCACCTGGAGGAAATATGAACACTGAAGCTTTCTTT. Full variable domain (outside the CDR3, taken from reference TRBV18 and TRBJ1-1): NAGVMQNPRHLVRRRGQEARLRCSPMKGHSHVYWYRQLPEEGLKFMVYLQKENIIDESGMPKERFSAEFPKEGPSILRIQQVVRGDSAAYFCASSPGGNMNTEAFFGQGTRLTVV.

This clonotype was observed at least ten times. The chain carries TRBV2 and TRBJ2-3; possible D gene TRBD1, 5 bases. Germline V CDR1 and CDR2: SNHLY, FYNNEI. This CDR3 comprises 13 residues. The ends were cut back, 7 bases at V and 4 bases at J, with 12 bases in the middle. The CDR3 DNA reads TGTGCCAGCAAGGGGAAGGCAGCAGATACGCAGTATTTT. Translated: CASKGKAADTQYF.

This clonotype was observed a handful of times. The V gene is TRBV10-2, the J gene TRBJ2-3, with 9 bases aligning to TRBD2. Unmatched junction bases numbered 3, after V lost 2 bases and J lost 3 bases. The CDR3 runs to 15 residues. Germline CDR1 WSHSY, CDR2 SAAADI. CDR3 loop: CASSEAGGRTDTQYF. The CDR3 DNA is TGCGCCAGCAGTGAGGCGGGAGGGAGGACAGATACGCAGTATTTT.